These 31 T cell receptor beta chains were sequenced from one sample in a study of human T cells and chemical hapten exposure. TCRdb used MiXCR to reprocess the RACE reads, holding one entry per CDR3 protein. Among some 65,000 distinct CDR3 sequences listed, roughly 6.1% were seen once. Sample time point: healthy volunteer bleed at 6 weeks. Blood, whole and unfractionated, served as the source for total RNA extraction. The sequencing sample was made of whole blood. These receptors were collected from a female donor in good health. Some clones in this sample may be carry-over from other donors' samples.

The chain combines TRBV20-1 with TRBJ1-1, with D perhaps matching TRBD1 (5 bases). CDR1 is DFQATT, CDR2 SNEGSKA, per germline (reference sequence). CDR3 length equals 13 residues. V was pared by 3 bases and J by 2 bases, with 10 bases between. The CDR3 protein is CSASTGANTEAFF. In DNA, the CDR3 is TGCAGTGCTAGTACCGGGGCCAACACTGAAGCTTTCTTT.

This clonotype has more than one count but fewer than ten. This chain joins TRBV20-1 and TRBJ2-7; 8 bases map to TRBD1. Germline CDR1 and CDR2: DFQATT and SNEGSKA (reference sequence). With V trimmed by 6 bases and J by 1 base, 11 bases remained unmatched. The CDR3 is 15 amino acids. CDR3 bases: TGCAGTGCCGATGACCGGGACAGGTCTTCCTACGAGCAGTACTTC. It yields the protein CSADDRDRSSYEQYF.

This clonotype was seen repeatedly, ten times or more. This chain's CDR3 is CSARDFRVGDTQYF. CDR3 in DNA: TGCAGTGCTAGAGATTTCAGGGTAGGAGATACGCAGTATTTT. The J gene is TRBJ2-3, the V gene TRBV20-1; TRBD1 might be the D (5 bases). This CDR3 spans 14 amino acids. Deletions cut 0 bases from V and 5 bases from J, with 12 bases between. The germline gives CDR1 DFQATT, CDR2 SNEGSKA (reference sequence).

V and J are TRBV21-1 and TRBJ2-3; whether TRBD2, the table's D call, matches the DNA was not checked. TRBV21-1 is labeled a pseudogene. The CDR3 runs to 16 residues. The CDR3 is CASSKAPSGSIDTQYF. DNA for the CDR3: TGTGCCAGCAGCAAAGCGCCTAGCGGGAGTATAGATACGCAGTATTTT.

This clonotype was seen repeatedly, ten times or more. This chain links TRBV7-9 with TRBJ2-1; 7 bases match TRBD2. Germline lookup yields CDR1 SEHNR and CDR2 FQNEAQ (reference sequence). With 2 bases clipped from V and 9 bases from J, the junction kept 4 bases outside the gene matches. The CDR3 covers 13 residues. The CDR3 loop is CASSLPTSAEQFF. The CDR3 region has the DNA TGTGCCAGCAGCTTACCCACTAGCGCTGAGCAGTTCTTC.

This clonotype has more than one count but fewer than ten. CDR3 bases: TGTGCCAGCAGCTTACGGTTGAGTGGAACCTCAGATACGCAGTATTTT. Translating gives CASSLRLSGTSDTQYF. The rearrangement links TRBV7-2 to TRBJ2-3; D is unresolved. CDR3 length: 16 amino acids. Germline-derived CDR1 and CDR2 are SGHTA and FQGNSA. Trimming took off 2 bases at V and 4 bases at J, with 16 bases between the two ends.

This clonotype was seen ten or more times. The CDR3 bases are TGTGCCAGCGGCGGGACTGTATCCTACGAGCAGTACTTC. Translating gives CASGGTVSYEQYF. V gene TRBV2 combines with J gene TRBJ2-7; the D gene is possibly TRBD2 (6 bases). The CDR3 loop spans 13 amino acids. V shed 8 bases and J shed 1 base, with 12 bases lying between them. CDR1 is SNHLY and CDR2 is FYNNEI in the germline V gene.

This rearrangement joins TRBV5-1 to TRBJ1-1; tentatively, D is TRBD1 (6 bases). Trimming shortened V by 1 base and J by 4 bases, and 11 bases separated the two germline ends. The CDR3 loop spans 14 amino acids. Germline-derived CDR1 and CDR2 are SGHRS and YFSETQ. In DNA, the CDR3 is TGCGCCAGCAGCTTGCGGGGGGCAGGCACTGAAGCTTTCTTT. Translating gives CASSLRGAGTEAFF.

This clonotype was seen only a few times. An end of the junction differs from the germline gene, which may be a read error. The chain has TRBV2 and TRBJ2-1, with D tentatively TRBD1 (6 bases). Germline CDR1 is SNHLY and CDR2 is FYNNEI. CDR3 length: 15 residues. CDR3 protein: CASRGGFYSYNEQFF. The CDR3 DNA sequence: TGCGCCAGCAGGGGTGGGTTTTACTCCTACAATGAGCAGTTCTTC.

This clonotype was recorded at least ten times. This sequence joins TRBV10-3 and TRBJ2-5, with 10 positions matching TRBD2. Germline loops: CDR1 ENHRY, CDR2 SYGVKD. The V segment lost 3 bases and the J segment 2 bases; nucleotides outside the gene matches: 15. This CDR3 is 19 amino acids long. CDR3 in DNA: TGTGCCATCAGTGAAGTCTCCGGGACTAGCGTCGATTTACAAGAGACCCAGTACTTC. Encoded protein: CAISEVSGTSVDLQETQYF.

This clonotype showed up just a few times. The genes are TRBV25-1 and TRBJ1-2, with D unclear. This CDR3 has 13 amino acids. Germline CDR1 MGHDK, CDR2 SYGVNS. V was pared by 5 bases and J by 4 bases, with 11 bases between. In nucleotides, the CDR3 is TGTGCCAGCAGTCACTATTTGTCCTATGGCTACACCTTC. This encodes CASSHYLSYGYTF.

There are many counts of this clonotype. The V and J genes are TRBV4-1 and TRBJ1-1; no reliable D call. Per the germline V gene, CDR1 is MGHRA and CDR2 is YSYEKL. The CDR3 is 16 residues long. Trimming pared 0 bases from V and 6 bases from J, leaving 17 bases between. Here the CDR3 reads CASSQDRGWPSAEAFF. The CDR3 nucleotides read TGCGCCAGCAGCCAAGATCGCGGCTGGCCCTCGGCTGAAGCTTTCTTT.

There are many counts of this clonotype. The chain joins TRBV9 to TRBJ2-5, with D possibly matching TRBD1 (6 bases). The V end was cut by 0 bases, the J end by 1 base, with 7 bases between. CDR1 is SGDLS and CDR2 is YYNGEE in the germline V gene. The CDR3 contains 14 residues. The CDR3 region has the DNA TGTGCCAGCAGCGTAGGACAGGTCCAAGAGACCCAGTACTTC. It codes for CASSVGQVQETQYF.

In regard to this clonotype: A much larger clone is a single base away; this may be a read error. This chain uses TRBV20-1 with TRBJ2-7, with TRBD1 identical over 8 bases. Trimming at V came to 5 bases and at J to 5 bases, leaving 8 bases not matched to a gene. This CDR3 has 13 residues. Germline-derived CDR1 and CDR2 are DFQATT and SNEGSKA (reference sequence). The CDR3 nucleotides read TGCAGTGCTGGATGGACAGGGTTGGACGAGCAGTACTTC. It is translated as CSAGWTGLDEQYF.

This clonotype has only a few counts. V usage is TRBV27 and J usage is TRBJ1-6, with D uncertain. CDR1 MNHEY and CDR2 SMNVEV come from the germline V gene (reference sequence). V was pared by 6 bases and J by 9 bases, with 12 bases between. This CDR3 is built from 13 residues. The CDR3 is CASSQRTVSPLHF. CDR3 in DNA: TGTGCCAGCAGCCAAAGGACGGTTTCACCCCTCCACTTT.

This clonotype was counted at least ten times. The chain couples TRBV15 to TRBJ2-7; 11 bases line up with TRBD1. Germline V gene data show CDR1 as LNHNV and CDR2 as YYDKDF (reference sequence). This CDR3 is built from 14 residues. The V gene end was trimmed by 5 bases and the J gene end by 6 bases; junction bases not matched to a gene: 6. CDR3 region: CATSYGQGASEQYF. Written as DNA, the CDR3 is TGTGCCACCAGCTACGGACAGGGGGCATCCGAGCAGTACTTC.

This chain joins TRBV2 and TRBJ2-7; 7 bases align to TRBD1. The CDR3 is 14 residues long. Per the germline V gene, CDR1 is SNHLY and CDR2 is FYNNEI. V shed 6 bases, J shed 2 bases, and the junction held 7 bases outside the gene matches. CDR3 sequence reads: CASRALGQPYEQYF. The CDR3 DNA reads as TGTGCCAGCAGAGCCCTGGGACAGCCCTACGAGCAGTACTTC.

This clonotype was detected a few times. The genes are TRBV4-1 and TRBJ2-1; D gene ambiguous. This CDR3 spans 11 amino acids. Trimming shortened V by 0 bases and J by 7 bases, and 1 base separated the two germline ends. Germline V gene sequence: CDR1 MGHRA, CDR2 YSYEKL. The CDR3 nucleotides are TGCGCCAGCAGCCAAGATAATGAGCAGTTCTTC. Residues: CASSQDNEQFF.

The chain recombines TRBV20-1 with TRBJ2-1; the match to TRBD2 covers 14 bases. J lost 10 bases, V lost 5 bases, and 7 bases had no gene match. The CDR3 is made up of 14 amino acids. The germline V gene encodes CDR1 DFQATT and CDR2 SNEGSKA (reference sequence). The CDR3 region has the DNA TGCAGTGCTGCGACTAGCGGGAGGGCTAGAGAGCAGTTCTTC. Protein sequence: CSAATSGRAREQFF.

Ten or more counts support this clonotype. The rearrangement joins TRBV10-3 to TRBJ2-1, with TRBD1 matching 10 bases. This CDR3 comprises 15 residues. V shed 3 bases, J shed 9 bases, and the junction held 8 bases outside the gene matches. Germline V gives CDR1 ENHRY, CDR2 SYGVKD. CDR3 coding DNA: TGTGCCATCAGTGACGAAGGGACAGGGGTTGTTGAGCAGTTCTTC. As protein: CAISDEGTGVVEQFF.

This clonotype was seen many times. The V and J genes are TRBV7-9 and TRBJ1-1; the D is unclear. The ends were cut back, 5 bases at V and 3 bases at J, with 7 bases in the middle. This CDR3 has 12 residues. The germline CDR1 and CDR2 sequences are SEHNR and FQNEAQ (reference sequence). DNA for the CDR3: TGTGCCAGCAGCGCTCAGTACACTGAAGCTTTCTTT. Amino acid sequence: CASSAQYTEAFF.

This clonotype has a count of ten or more. The gene calls are TRBV6-1 and TRBJ1-2; weak D call: TRBD1 (6 bases). Trimming removed 4 bases at V and 2 bases at J, with 11 bases between. The CDR3 has 14 residues. The V gene's germline CDR1 is MNHNS and CDR2 SASEGT. For the CDR3, the DNA is TGTGCCAGCAGTGGAAACACAGGGAACTATGGCTACACCTTC. It encodes CASSGNTGNYGYTF.

This clonotype was seen many times. The chain combines TRBV7-8 with TRBJ2-5, with a possible D match to TRBD2 (6 bases). From germline, CDR1 is SGHVS and CDR2 FQNEAQ. Between the trimmed V and J ends, which lost 3 bases and 2 bases, there was a span of 16 bases. CDR3 length equals 16 residues. The chain's CDR3 is CASSLGGRPTQETQYF. As DNA, the CDR3 is TGTGCCAGCAGCTTGGGAGGCCGGCCCACGCAAGAGACCCAGTACTTC.

This clonotype has a handful of counts. A much larger clone differs from this one at a single base, so this may be a read error. The rearrangement links TRBV28 to TRBJ1-6; 10 positions agree with TRBD1. Germline V gives CDR1 MDHEN, CDR2 SYDVKM. The CDR3 has 14 amino acids. CDR3 loop: CASRGQGEVSPLNF. DNA of the CDR3: TGTGCCAGCAGAGGACAGGGGGAAGTCTCACCCCTCAACTTT. The whole variable domain, remainder taken from reference TRBV28 and TRBJ1-6, is DVKVTQSSRYLVKRTGEKVFLECVQDMDHENMFWYRQDPGLGLRLIYFSYDVKMKEKGDIPEGYSVSREKKERFSLILESASTNQTSMYLCASRGQGEVSPLNFGNGTRLTVT.

The sample holds many counts of this clonotype. The rearrangement joins TRBV20-1 to TRBJ2-7; a possible D gene is TRBD1 (6 bases). V lost 4 bases and J 3 bases, leaving 19 bases between the germline ends. This CDR3 has 15 residues. Germline V gives CDR1 DFQATT, CDR2 SNEGSKA (reference sequence). CDR3 nucleotides: TGCAGTGCTATCCGACAGGTTACCTTAGACTACGAGCAGTACTTC. Protein product: CSAIRQVTLDYEQYF.

In its sample, this clonotype was seen a few times. V usage is TRBV6-5 and J usage is TRBJ1-1; 7 nucleotides align to TRBD1. The V gene's germline CDR1 is MNHEY and CDR2 SVGAGI. This CDR3 comprises 14 residues. V gave up 7 bases and J gave up 3 bases; unmatched junction bases: 8. In DNA form, the CDR3 reads TGTGCCAGCAAGAAACGACAGGGCCACACTGAAGCTTTCTTT. This encodes CASKKRQGHTEAFF.

This clonotype was observed many times. This CDR3 reads CASSSQGTGEQYF. Here the CDR3 DNA reads TGTGCCAGCAGTTCACAGGGTACGGGGGAGCAGTACTTC. V gene TRBV27 combines with J gene TRBJ2-7, with a weak D call TRBD1 (6 bases). The CDR3 consists of 13 residues. Trimming removed 4 bases at V and 7 bases at J, with 14 bases between. Germline V gene sequence: CDR1 MNHEY, CDR2 SMNVEV (reference sequence).

There are many counts of this clonotype. The CDR3 region has the DNA TGTGCCAGTCTTGGGATGACAGGGGGAACAGATACGCAGTATTTT. Protein sequence: CASLGMTGGTDTQYF. The chain recombines TRBV19 with TRBJ2-3; 9 bases are a match to TRBD1. The CDR3 has 15 amino acids. The V gene's germline CDR1 is LNHDA and CDR2 SQIVND (reference sequence). With 8 bases clipped from V and 3 bases from J, the junction kept 9 bases outside the gene matches.

This clonotype was detected many times. This chain joins TRBV11-1 and TRBJ2-3; D is undetermined. The germline V gene has CDR1 SGHAT and CDR2 FQDESV (reference sequence). V lost 6 bases to trimming and J lost 0 bases, with 10 bases between them. CDR3 length: 14 amino acids. The CDR3 nucleotides read TGTGCCAGCAGTAGCAGCTCTAGCACAGATACGCAGTATTTT. Its protein product is CASSSSSSTDTQYF.

The table lists this clonotype with many counts. The chain combines TRBV20-1 with TRBJ2-7; 7 nucleotides line up with TRBD2. The germline V gene encodes CDR1 DFQATT and CDR2 SNEGSKA (reference sequence). The trim removed 6 bases at V and 2 bases at J, leaving 7 bases unmatched. CDR3 length: 13 amino acids. In DNA, the CDR3 is TGCAGTGCCGTAAGACTAGCTCCCTACGAGCAGTACTTC. Its protein is CSAVRLAPYEQYF.

This clonotype occurred many times. J is TRBJ2-3 and V is TRBV18; no reliable D call. The CDR3 consists of 14 residues. V dropped 2 bases and J dropped 3 bases, with 9 bases sitting between them. Germline assignment: CDR1 KGHSH and CDR2 LQKENI. Here the CDR3 reads CASSPSQKTDTQYF. In DNA, the CDR3 is TGTGCCAGCTCACCATCACAGAAAACAGATACGCAGTATTTT. Together with reference TRBV18 and TRBJ2-3, the CDR3 gives the full variable domain: NAGVMQNPRHLVRRRGQEARLRCSPMKGHSHVYWYRQLPEEGLKFMVYLQKENIIDESGMPKERFSAEFPKEGPSILRIQQVVRGDSAAYFCASSPSQKTDTQYFGPGTRLTVL.